The 2 T cell receptor beta chains reported below all come from one sample, sequenced in a study of molecular identifiers for immune sequencing clone quantification. TCRdb recomputed calls from the PCR reads with MiXCR, one row per CDR3 protein. This sample has around 470,000 distinct CDR3 sequences, with roughly a fifth found just once. What was sequenced was naive CD8+ T cells from blood, with Jurkat cell RNA spiked in. This sample's subset: FACS-sorted CD8+CD4-CCR7+CD45RA+ naive T cells. The source is a human donor in good health. Some libraries in this study had Jurkat cell RNA spiked in.

CDR3 protein: CASSGDRGPAEAFF. The CDR3 nucleotides read TGTGCCAGCAGCGGAGACAGGGGGCCCGCTGAAGCTTTCTTT. This chain links TRBV9 with TRBJ1-1; 10 nucleotides align to TRBD1. Trimming removed 3 bases from V and 6 bases from J; junction bases left unmatched: 5. The germline gives CDR1 SGDLS, CDR2 YYNGEE. The CDR3 contains 14 residues.

The rearrangement links TRBV18 to TRBJ2-3; no reliable D call. The CDR3 spans 14 residues. In germline, CDR1 is KGHSH, CDR2 LQKENI. Trimming cost V 3 bases and J 6 bases, with 13 bases left between them. CDR3 nucleotides: TGTGCCAGCTCACCCACGGACCGTTGGGATACGCAGTATTTT. Protein product: CASSPTDRWDTQYF.